The T cell receptor (beta chain) under discussion was sequenced for a study of T cells in Graves' hyperthyroidism and ophthalmopathy (dated by TCRdb to between 2018 and 2020). For context, the study as a whole: Peripheral blood was collected at initial diagnosis, before any treatment. In addition, the study compared T-cell repertoires in thyroid tissue and in blood from about 6 Graves' hyperthyroidism patients. After sampling, hyperthyroidism patients received methimazole starting at 30 mg daily, and ophthalmopathy patients received high-dose intravenous methylprednisolone. To identify TCR V-J signatures that set the groups apart, the researchers used a discovery cohort of 100 patients, made up of 43 with Graves' ophthalmopathy and some 55 with stable Graves' hyperthyroidism. The 85 to 100 discovery patients were divided at random into training and test sets in a 7:3 ratio. Whether ophthalmopathy could be predicted prospectively was tested in an independent validation cohort made up of about 20 hyperthyroidism patients plus 17 patients who later progressed to ophthalmopathy. According to the paper, TCR Vbeta CDR3 sequencing was carried out on some 140 peripheral blood samples, which came from fewer than 50 ophthalmopathy, 70 to 80 hyperthyroidism and about 17 progressor patients. Study-level results and caveats: No statistical method was used to set the sample size in advance, and investigators knew the group allocation. Most expanded thyroid clonotypes (frequency above 0.001) were also detected in blood, suggesting blood repertoires may reflect thyroid immune responses. In validation, progression to ophthalmopathy was predicted by the model with 55% to 71% sensitivity and approximately 78% specificity, a median of 6.5 months before onset. In cross-validation, a model built on a 13 V-J signature told ophthalmopathy apart from stable hyperthyroidism with just under 90% sensitivity and 81% to 82% specificity, and in testing the same model reached 80%/75%.

Including cysteine and phenylalanine, the CDR3 has 16 amino acids. Only the CDR3 portion is preserved as DNA: 48 bases, with reading frame beginning at the first base. V sheds 5 bases and J sheds 4 bases, leaving 15 bases between their ends. From the germline V gene, CDR1 is SGHTA and CDR2 is FQGTGA. Ophthalmopathy patients had moderately to severely active disease, Clinical Activity Score of at least 3, NOSPECS grade of at least 4, and duration under 3 months. Any patient with an uncontrolled infection, another autoimmune disease, pregnancy or lactation was excluded. Diagnoses relied on clinical symptoms, serum thyroxine and TRAb, thyroid ultrasound and orbital computed tomography. Ficoll-Paque density gradient centrifugation was used to isolate PBMCs from approximately 10 ml of fresh peripheral blood. Total RNA was extracted using Trizol reagent, and RNA quality was assessed on an Agilent 2100 Bioanalyzer.

The TCR beta CDR3 regions were amplified from RNA transcripts. The TCR CDR3 was subjected to a first round of RT-PCR using the HTBI primer set and the Qiagen OneStep RT-PCR kit. A second multiplex PCR round built the libraries, followed by size selection and purification. The libraries were sequenced on an Illumina HiSeq2000 using paired-end 100 bp reads. The paper's data handling went like this. SOAPnuke was used to process the raw data, removing reads that contained adapters or uncalled bases, had a mean Phred below 15, or lacked an exact match to the constant primer or identifier. COPE v1.2.5 was used to merge high-quality paired reads, and clonotypes were defined as unique nucleotide sequences. MiTCR v1.1 was used to align clonotypes to the IMGT TRBV, TRBD and TRBJ reference segments. Analysis was restricted to V-J combinations with a frequency above 0.0001, which covered roughly 99% of repertoires. A TCS score was defined as the ratio between F50 (clonal expansion) and ExV (chaos), using BLOSUM62-based TCRdist between CDR3 peptides within each V-J. Welch's t-statistics and random forest reduced fewer than 550 V-J features to about 13, which were used in a naive Bayes classifier (R e1071). TCRdb reran the public reads through fastp at Q25 and MiXCR, keeping productive beta chains. Each CDR3 protein gets just one entry, which takes the most common genes and DNA from the rows behind it. The V and J calls and clone size are TCRdb's, not the authors'. This sample has 450,000 to 650,000 distinct CDR3 sequences in its table, and 13% to 15% of those were observed once. In total, the top ten clones hold 7.1% of the sample.

This clonotype was detected only a few times. This clone's antigen is unknown. Within one base of it there is no much larger clone, and no base qualities were kept. The sequence derives from a woman aged 18-29 years with Graves' ophthalmopathy. The sequencing input was blood. Recombination connected TRBV7-3 to TRBJ2-6; the D gene is possibly TRBD2, with 5 bases matching. The CDR3 reads CASSPSSGSGANVLTF. The DNA is TGTGCCAGCAGCCCATCTTCGGGGTCCGGGGCCAACGTCCTGACTTTC. The CDR3, completed at both ends by the reference TRBV7-3 and TRBJ2-6 genes, gives the full variable domain GAGVSQTPSNKVTEKGKYVELRCDPISGHTALYWYRQSLGQGPEFLIYFQGTGAADDSGLPNDRFFAVRPEGSVSTLKIQRTERGDSAVYLCASSPSSGSGANVLTFGAGSRLTVL.